This T cell receptor beta chain derives from a study of tissue T cells after allogeneic stem cell transplantation (dated 2022 in TCRdb). Describing the broader study: TCR beta repertoires were profiled across many tissues obtained from research autopsies of patients with and without GVHD, as well as in mouse models of GVHD. The human part of the study was a prospective observational study with no blinding and no randomization. The research as a whole found: Within patients, how anatomically similar tissues were was a major factor shaping TCR repertoire composition, regardless of disease or transplant status. Which tissue TCRs were alloreactive or antigen-specific was not determined in the study, and some clones might have been persisting host cells. The patient cohort was small and varied clinically, and sampling depth was recognized as a limitation. Blood and spleen T cells captured only a limited portion of the TCR repertoire detected in tissues, in both patients and mice. Few T cell clones were found to be shared across patients, but shared repertoire signatures across patients were revealed in a tissue-specific fashion by motif-based clustering.

Library preparation was by the immunoSEQ multiplex PCR assay. TCRbeta CDR3 sequencing was performed at survey depth by Adaptive Biotechnologies, and CDR3 sequences, V/J genes, productive frequency and template counts were reported. TCR beta CDR3 regions were amplified from genomic DNA instead of RNA. Under the source paper's analysis protocol: Jensen-Shannon divergence served to quantify pairwise repertoire overlap between tissues, with 0 meaning identical and 1 meaning complete divergence. Based on pairwise JSD values, tissues were grouped by single-linkage agglomerative hierarchical clustering, and the results were shown as dendrograms. GLIPH2 was run on all patient samples with simulation_depth 1000, kmer_min_depth 3, cdr3_length_cutoff 8, keeping groups with more than two unique CDR3s. A standardized tissue-overlap score extrapolated Jaccard GLIPH-group overlap across patients to a standard repertoire size of 1000 clones. Associations of diversity with clinical or experimental variables used linear mixed-effect models with tissue fixed effects and individual random effects. TCRdb took this table from immuneACCESS and kept in-frame rearrangements with V and J called. Such tables lack part of the clones; where checked against another copy, unresolved V genes explain under half of the gap, and the rest is unexplained. That table is the source of V, J and clone size, and D and trimming were worked out from the DNA. This sample is represented by about 8,300 clones; approximately 50% of them were singletons. The biggest ten clones account for less than 7.5% of the sample.

By how much of the sample it makes up, this clone is medium-sized (0.01 to 0.1%). This clone's antigen is unknown. Because the receptor is murine, the gene names and germline sequences shown are mouse ones. The read falls 1 residue short of the CDR3 end, and the missing part is taken from the germline J gene. From its cysteine to its phenylalanine, the CDR3 spans 13 amino acids. The DNA has 36 bases, all within the CDR3, and is read from base 1. Via the germline V gene, CDR1 is LGHNA and CDR2 YSYQKL. The junction shows trimming of 0 bases on V and 6 bases on J, plus 9 bases between the germline ends. Sample time point, as interpreted from the label and publication: mouse harvest day 7 after allogeneic transplant. Mouse grafts combined 10^7 T-cell-depleted bone marrow cells with 10^6 splenic CD5+ T cells, given via tail vein injection. GVHD in mice was modeled with a major MHC-mismatch B6 (H2b) into BALB/c (H2d) model, and tissues were profiled at day 7 or 14. Mouse tissues and retro-orbital blood were harvested on day 7 or 14 post-transplant using separate sterile tools per animal; livers were flushed beforehand. Before genomic DNA isolation with the DNeasy Blood & Tissue Kit, mouse tissues were minced with razor blades in buffered saline.

The source of this sequence is a female BALB/c mouse given C57BL/6 T cells with graft-versus-host disease after an allogeneic hematopoietic cell transplant. The sequence joins TRBV2 to TRBJ2-7; tentative D gene TRBD2, with 6 bases matching. Sequenced sample: gut tissue. CDR3 loop: CASSQDSGGEQYF. Partial CDR3 DNA: TGTGCCAGCAGCCAAGATAGTGGGGGTGAACAGTAC.